This section outlines one TCR beta chain sequence together with its context. The antigen remains unidentified. The data stem from a study of immune heterogeneity within non-small cell lung tumors. The study, taken as a whole, reports: Both recurring identical dominant CDR3 beta clonotypes and site-unique high-frequency clones were observed across tumor sites within a patient. Local tumor mutational burden, with an R of about 0.34, correlated moderately but significantly with local T-cell clonality.

Bulk tumor gDNA, 500 to 700 ng per sample, served as the TCR template. Every primary tumor yielded several biopsies, spaced far apart, that were taken during surgery. Untreated, newly diagnosed non-small cell lung cancer patients underwent curative surgery. TCR beta CDR3 was amplified by multiplex PCR, first round ten to eleven cycles, 32 V and 13 J primers. TCRdb independently ran MiXCR on the multiplex PCR reads; one entry per CDR3 protein. The repertoire holds roughly 14,000 distinct CDR3 sequences, less than 35% seen once, with roughly 3.9% in the top ten. Germline-derived CDR1 and CDR2 are SEHNR and FQNEAQ (reference sequence). The CDR3 spans 17 residues. V gave up 5 bases and J gave up 1 base; unmatched junction bases: 6.

The chain is built from TRBV7-9 and TRBJ2-6, with 9 positions matching TRBD1. Sequencing input: lung tumor tissue. This receptor was taken from a man between 40 and 49 years old with non-small cell lung cancer. DNA for the CDR3: TGTGCCAGCAGCCCAGGACAGGGGAGGTCTGGGGCCAACGTCCTGACTTTC. This codes for CASSPGQGRSGANVLTF.